This T cell receptor beta chain is drawn from a study of read filtering for tumor transcriptome and immune sequencing. Looking at the study overall: The cohort had 17 to 20 men and roughly 13 women aged about 45 to 90, mean about 68 years. After DNase treatment, RNA was made into whole-transcriptome libraries.

In its sample, this clonotype was seen many times. J gave up 5 bases and V 6 bases, and 8 bases lay outside the gene matches. Germline CDR1 reads MNHEY; CDR2 reads SVGAGI. This CDR3 is built from 15 residues. This library used roughly 400 ng RNA and molecular barcoded adaptors spanning alpha/delta and beta/gamma chains. MiXCR, applied by TCRdb to the reads, yields one record per CDR3 protein. The sample lists about 46,000 distinct CDR3 sequences; approximately 12% were seen once. The receptor was isolated from a donor older than 35 with multiple myeloma. What was sequenced was a population of CD138-negative cells sorted from bone marrow. V gene TRBV6-5 combines with J gene TRBJ2-7; 12 nucleotides align to TRBD2. CDR3 amino acids: CASRWTLAGGNEQYF. The CDR3 DNA sequence: TGTGCCAGCAGGTGGACACTAGCGGGAGGTAACGAGCAGTACTTC.